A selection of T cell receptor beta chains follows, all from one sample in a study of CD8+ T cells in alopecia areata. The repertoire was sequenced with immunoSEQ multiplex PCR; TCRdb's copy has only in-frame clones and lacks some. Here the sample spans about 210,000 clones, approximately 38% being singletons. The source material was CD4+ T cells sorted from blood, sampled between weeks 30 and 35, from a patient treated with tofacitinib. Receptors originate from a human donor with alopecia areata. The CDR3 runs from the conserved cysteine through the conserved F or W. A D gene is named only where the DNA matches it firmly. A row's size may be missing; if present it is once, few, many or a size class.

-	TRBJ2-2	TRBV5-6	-	TGTGCCAGCAGCTTGATGGGCGGGGAGCTGTTTTTT	CASSLMGGELFF
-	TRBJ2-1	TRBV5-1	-	TGCGCCAGCAGCTTGGATATCCTAGCGAATGAGCAGTTCTTC	CASSLDILANEQFF
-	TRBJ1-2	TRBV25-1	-	TGTGCCAGCAGTGATCGAGTTAACTATGGCTACACCTTC	CASSDRVNYGYTF
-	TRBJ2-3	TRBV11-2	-	TGTGCCAGCAGCTTAGGGTGGGGGAGCTTTAGCACAGATACGCAGTATTTT	CASSLGWGSFSTDTQYF
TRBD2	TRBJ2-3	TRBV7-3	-	TGTGCCAGCAGCTTAACTAGCGGGAGCACAGATACGCAGTATTTT	CASSLTSGSTDTQYF
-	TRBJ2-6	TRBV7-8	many	TGTGCCAGCAGCTACGGTAGCTCTGGGGCCAACGTCCTGACTTTC	CASSYGSSGANVLTF
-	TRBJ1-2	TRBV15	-	TGTGCCACCAGCAGAGATCACCAGGGCGGCTACACCTTC	CATSRDHQGGYTF
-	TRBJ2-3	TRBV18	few	TGTGCCAGCTCAACTCGATCGACTAGCACAGATACGCAGTATTTT	CASSTRSTSTDTQYF
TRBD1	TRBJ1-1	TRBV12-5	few	TGTGCTAGTGGTCTGGGACAGACTGAAGCTTTCTTT	CASGLGQTEAFF
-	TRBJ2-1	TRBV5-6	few	TGTGCCAGCAGCTTCACCGGGACCTTTCAGTTCTTC	CASSFTGTFQFF
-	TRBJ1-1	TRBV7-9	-	TGTGCCAGCAGCTTAAGCCCGAGTACTGAAGCTTTCTTT	CASSLSPSTEAFF
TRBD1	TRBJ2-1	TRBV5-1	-	TGCGCCAGCAGCCTAATAACCGGGACAGGGGGACATGAGCAGTTCTTC	CASSLITGTGGHEQFF
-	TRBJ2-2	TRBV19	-	TGTGCCAGTAGTATAGGGGGGAACACCGGGGAGCTGTTTTTT	CASSIGGNTGELFF
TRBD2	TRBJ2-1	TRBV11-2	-	TGTGCCAGCAGCTCCGCGGGGGGGGGCTTTACCCCCTACAATGAGCAGTTCTTC	CASSSAGGGFTPYNEQFF
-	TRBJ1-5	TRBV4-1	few	TGCGCCAGCAGCCAAGCAGCTTATCAGCCCCAGCATTTT	CASSQAAYQPQHF
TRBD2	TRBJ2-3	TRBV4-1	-	TGCGCCAGCAGCCAAGATGCGGCTAGCGGGAGCACAGATACGCAGTATTTT	CASSQDAASGSTDTQYF
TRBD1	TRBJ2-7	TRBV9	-	TGTGCCAGCAGCGTGACGACAGGGGGCAACTACGAGCAGTACTTC	CASSVTTGGNYEQYF
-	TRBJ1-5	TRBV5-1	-	TGCGCCAGCAGCTTGGATGCAGATAGCAATCAGCCCCAGCATTTT	CASSLDADSNQPQHF
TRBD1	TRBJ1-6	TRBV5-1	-	TGCGCCAGCAGCTTAGTCCGACAGGGGGCAAATTCACCCCTCCACTTT	CASSLVRQGANSPLHF
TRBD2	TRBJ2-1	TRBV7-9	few	TGTGCCAGCAGCTCCTATAGCGGGAATTCCTACAATGAGCAGTTCTTC	CASSSYSGNSYNEQFF
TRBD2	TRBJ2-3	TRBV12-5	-	TGTGCTAGTGGGAAAAGCGGGGGGGATTCTCTTAGCACAGATACGCAGTATTTT	CASGKSGGDSLSTDTQYF
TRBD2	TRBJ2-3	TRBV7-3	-	TGTGCCAGCAGCTCCGGACTAGCGGGATTGACAGATACGCAGTATTTT	CASSSGLAGLTDTQYF
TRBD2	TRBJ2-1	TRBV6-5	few	TGTGCCAGCAACCAGCGGGAGGGCTCCTACAATGAGCAGTTCTTC	CASNQREGSYNEQFF
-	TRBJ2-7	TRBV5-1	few	TGCGCCAGCAGCTTGGGTCTGGCCTCCTACGAGCAGTACTTC	CASSLGLASYEQYF
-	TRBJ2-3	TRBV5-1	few	TGCGCCAGCAGCAAGAGGGAATTAACAGATACGCAGTATTTT	CASSKRELTDTQYF
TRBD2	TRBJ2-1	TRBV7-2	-	TGTGCCAGCGCCGGGAGGACGAACAATGAGCAGTTCTTC	CASAGRTNNEQFF
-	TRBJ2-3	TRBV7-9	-	TGTGCCAGCAGCCCCAAGTCGGACTATACGCAGTATTTT	CASSPKSDYTQYF
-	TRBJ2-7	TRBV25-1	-	TGTGCCAGCATGAACTGGAACTCCTACGAGCAGTACTTC	CASMNWNSYEQYF
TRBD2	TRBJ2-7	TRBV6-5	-	TGTGCCAGCAGCCCCGGCTGGACTAGCGGCTACGAGCAGTACTTC	CASSPGWTSGYEQYF
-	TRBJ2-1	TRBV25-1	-	TGTGCCAGCAGTGACCGCTGGGAAAGCTCCTACAATGAGCAGTTCTTC	CASSDRWESSYNEQFF
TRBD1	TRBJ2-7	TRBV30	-	TGTGCCTGGAGTAGGGACAGAACCTACGAGCAGTACTTC	CAWSRDRTYEQYF
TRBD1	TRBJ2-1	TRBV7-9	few	TGTGCCAGCAGCTTCGTCCCGGGACAGGGTCGAAGCTCCTACAATGAGCAGTTCTTC	CASSFVPGQGRSSYNEQFF
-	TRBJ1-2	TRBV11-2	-	TGTGCCAGCAGCTTAGAAACAGGACCCCATGGCTACACCTTC	CASSLETGPHGYTF
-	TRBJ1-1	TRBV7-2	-	TGTGCCAGCAGCTTGGGACGGGGGGGAGCGAACACTGAAGCTTTCTTT	CASSLGRGGANTEAFF
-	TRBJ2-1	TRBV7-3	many	TGTGCCAGCAGCCCGGGACATTTCAGCTCCTACAATGAGCAGTTCTTC	CASSPGHFSSYNEQFF
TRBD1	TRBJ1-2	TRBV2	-	TGTGCCAGCAGTGATATACCCGGGACAGGGCAGGGCTACACCTTC	CASSDIPGTGQGYTF
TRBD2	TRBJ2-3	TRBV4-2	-	TGTGCCAGCAGCTCCAGACTAGCGGGGGCGGATACGCAGTATTTT	CASSSRLAGADTQYF
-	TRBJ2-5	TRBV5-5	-	TGTGCCAGCAGCCCTCCGGGGGCGGAGGAGACCCAGTACTTC	CASSPPGAEETQYF
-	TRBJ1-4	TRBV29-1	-	TGCAGCGCCCGGGCAGGAGGAACTGAAAAACTGTTTTTT	CSARAGGTEKLFF
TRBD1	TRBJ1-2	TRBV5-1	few	TGCGCCAGCAGCTTGGGAGGACAGGGTGGCGGTGGCTACACCTTC	CASSLGGQGGGGYTF
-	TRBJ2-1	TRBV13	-	TGTGCCAGCAGCTTAAACAATGAGCAGTTCTTC	CASSLNNEQFF
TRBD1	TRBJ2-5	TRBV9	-	TGTGCCAGCAGCGTGGCAGGGGGTACGGAGACCCAGTACTTC	CASSVAGGTETQYF
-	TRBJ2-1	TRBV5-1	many	TGCGCCAGCAGCTTGTGGGCGGTCGCCTACAATGAGCAGTTCTTC	CASSLWAVAYNEQFF
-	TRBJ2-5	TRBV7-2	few	TGTGCCAGCAGCTTGGGCAGGAAAGAGACCCAGTACTTC	CASSLGRKETQYF